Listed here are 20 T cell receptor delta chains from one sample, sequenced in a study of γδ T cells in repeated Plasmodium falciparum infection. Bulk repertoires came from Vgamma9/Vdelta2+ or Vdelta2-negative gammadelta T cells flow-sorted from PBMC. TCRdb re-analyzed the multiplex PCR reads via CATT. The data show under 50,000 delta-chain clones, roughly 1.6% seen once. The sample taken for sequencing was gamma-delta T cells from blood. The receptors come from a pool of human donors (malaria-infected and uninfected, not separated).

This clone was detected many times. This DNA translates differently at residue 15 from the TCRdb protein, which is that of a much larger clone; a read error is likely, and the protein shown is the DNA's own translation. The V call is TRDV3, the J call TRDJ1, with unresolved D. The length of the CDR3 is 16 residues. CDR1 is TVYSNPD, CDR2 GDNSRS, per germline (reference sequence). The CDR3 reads CAFRHLSWQYTDKLTF. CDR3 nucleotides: TGTGCCTTTAGGCACCTATCCTGGCAGTACACCGATAAACTCACCTTT.

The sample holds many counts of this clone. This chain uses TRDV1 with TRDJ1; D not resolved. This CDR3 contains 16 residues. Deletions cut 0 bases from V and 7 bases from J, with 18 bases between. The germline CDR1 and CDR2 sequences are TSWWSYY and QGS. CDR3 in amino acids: CALGELYDRGRGKLIF. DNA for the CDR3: TGTGCTCTTGGGGAACTATATGACCGGGGTAGGGGTAAACTCATCTTT.

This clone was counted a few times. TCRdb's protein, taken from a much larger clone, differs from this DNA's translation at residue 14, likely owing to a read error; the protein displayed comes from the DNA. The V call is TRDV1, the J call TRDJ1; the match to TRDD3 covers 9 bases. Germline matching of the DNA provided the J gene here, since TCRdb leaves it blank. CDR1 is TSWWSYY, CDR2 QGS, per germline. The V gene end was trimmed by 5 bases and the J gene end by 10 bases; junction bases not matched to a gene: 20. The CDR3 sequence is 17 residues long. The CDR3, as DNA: TGTGCTCTTGGGCAGTGTAGTAAGGGAGCCGGGGGATACAGACTCATCTTT. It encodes CALGQCSKGAGGYRLIF.

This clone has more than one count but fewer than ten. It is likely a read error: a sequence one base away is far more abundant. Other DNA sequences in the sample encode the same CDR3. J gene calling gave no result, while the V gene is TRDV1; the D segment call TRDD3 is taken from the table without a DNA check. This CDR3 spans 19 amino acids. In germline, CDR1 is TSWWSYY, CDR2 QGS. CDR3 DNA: TGTGCTCTTGGGGATCCCTTCCTACGTAGGTGGGGGAGAACCGATAAGCTCATCTTT. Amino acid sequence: CALGDPFLRRWGRTDKLIF.

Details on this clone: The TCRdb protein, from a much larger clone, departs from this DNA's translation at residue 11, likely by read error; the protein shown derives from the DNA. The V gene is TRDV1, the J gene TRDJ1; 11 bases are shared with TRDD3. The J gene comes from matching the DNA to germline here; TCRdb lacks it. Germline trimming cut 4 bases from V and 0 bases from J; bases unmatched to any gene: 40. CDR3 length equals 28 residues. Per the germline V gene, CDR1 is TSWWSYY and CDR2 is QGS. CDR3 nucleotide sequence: TGTGCTCTTGGGGGCCCCTACAGGACCCTACGTTCCTTATTACTGGGGGATATTTCTTTTGGCTACACCGATAAACTCATCTTT. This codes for CALGGPYRTLRSLLLGDISFGYTDKLIF.

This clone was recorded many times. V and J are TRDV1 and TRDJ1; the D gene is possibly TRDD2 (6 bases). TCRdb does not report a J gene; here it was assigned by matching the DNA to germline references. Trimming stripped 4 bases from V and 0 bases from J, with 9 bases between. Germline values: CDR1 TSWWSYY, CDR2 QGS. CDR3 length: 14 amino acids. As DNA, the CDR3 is TGTGCTCTTGGGGCCTCCTACCACACCGATAAACTCATCTTT. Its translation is CALGASYHTDKLIF.

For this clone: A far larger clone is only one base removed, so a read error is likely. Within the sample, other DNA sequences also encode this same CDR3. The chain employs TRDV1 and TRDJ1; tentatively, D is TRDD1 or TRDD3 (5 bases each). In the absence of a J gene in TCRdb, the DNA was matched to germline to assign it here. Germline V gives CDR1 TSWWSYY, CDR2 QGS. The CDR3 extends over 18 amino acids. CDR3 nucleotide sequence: TGCGCTCTTGGGGAAATTGCTCAAGTCGTCCCCCACACCGATAAACTCATCTTT. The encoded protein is CALGEIAQVVPHTDKLIF.

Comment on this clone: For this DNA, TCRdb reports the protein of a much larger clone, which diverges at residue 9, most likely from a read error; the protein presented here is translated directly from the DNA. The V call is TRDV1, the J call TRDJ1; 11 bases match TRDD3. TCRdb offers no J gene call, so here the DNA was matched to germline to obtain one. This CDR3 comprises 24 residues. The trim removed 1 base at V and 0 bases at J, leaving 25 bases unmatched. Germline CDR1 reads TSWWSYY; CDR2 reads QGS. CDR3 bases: TGTGCTCTTGGGGAACCACCGTTATCCTGGCCCTGTGCTGGGGGATACTCATACACCGATAAACTCATCTTT. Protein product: CALGEPPLSWPCAGGYSYTDKLIF.

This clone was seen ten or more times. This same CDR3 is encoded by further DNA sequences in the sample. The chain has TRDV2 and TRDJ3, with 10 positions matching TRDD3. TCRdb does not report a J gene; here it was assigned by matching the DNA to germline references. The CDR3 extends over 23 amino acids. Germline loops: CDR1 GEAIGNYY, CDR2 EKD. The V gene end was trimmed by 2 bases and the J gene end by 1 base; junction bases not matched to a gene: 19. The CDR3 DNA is TGTGCCTGTGACAACCGGGGCGAAAAGACTGGGGGATCCGAGTCCTGGGACACCCGACAGATGTTTTTC. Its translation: CACDNRGEKTGGSESWDTRQMFF.

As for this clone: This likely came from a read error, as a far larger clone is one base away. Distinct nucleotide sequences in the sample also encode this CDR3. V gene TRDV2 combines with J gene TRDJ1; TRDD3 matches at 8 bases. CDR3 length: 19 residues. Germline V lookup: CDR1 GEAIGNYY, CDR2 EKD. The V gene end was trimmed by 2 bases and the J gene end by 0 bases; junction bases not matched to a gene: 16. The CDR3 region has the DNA TGTGCCTGTGACAACCTCCGAATACTGGGGGTAGCGTACACCGATAAACTCATCTTT. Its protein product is CACDNLRILGVAYTDKLIF.

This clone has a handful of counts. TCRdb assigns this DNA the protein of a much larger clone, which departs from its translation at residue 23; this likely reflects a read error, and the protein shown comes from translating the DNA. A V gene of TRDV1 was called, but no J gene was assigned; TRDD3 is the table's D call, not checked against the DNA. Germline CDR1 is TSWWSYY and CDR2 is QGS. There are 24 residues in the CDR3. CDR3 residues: CALGEGEGTVIPVLGIACTDKLTF. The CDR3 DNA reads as TGTGCTCTTGGGGAAGGGGAAGGAACGGTCATTCCAGTACTGGGGATTGCCTGCACCGATAAACTCACCTTT.

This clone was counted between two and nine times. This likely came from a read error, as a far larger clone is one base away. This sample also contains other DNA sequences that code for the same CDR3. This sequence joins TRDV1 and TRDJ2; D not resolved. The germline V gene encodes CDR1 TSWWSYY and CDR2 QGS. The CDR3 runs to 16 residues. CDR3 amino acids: CALGERITLLTAQLFF. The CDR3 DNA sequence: TGTGCTCTTGGGGAACGGATCACCCTTTTGACAGCGCAACTCTTCTTT.

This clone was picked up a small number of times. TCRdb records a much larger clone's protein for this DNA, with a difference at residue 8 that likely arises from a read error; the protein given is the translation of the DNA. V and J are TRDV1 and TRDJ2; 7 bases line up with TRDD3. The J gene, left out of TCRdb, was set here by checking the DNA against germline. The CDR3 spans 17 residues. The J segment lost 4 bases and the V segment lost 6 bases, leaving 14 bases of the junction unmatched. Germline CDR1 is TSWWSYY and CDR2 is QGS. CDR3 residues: CALGFTGEYPPTAQLFF. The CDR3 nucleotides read TGTGCTCTTGGATTTACTGGGGAATACCCCCCGACAGCACAACTCTTCTTT.

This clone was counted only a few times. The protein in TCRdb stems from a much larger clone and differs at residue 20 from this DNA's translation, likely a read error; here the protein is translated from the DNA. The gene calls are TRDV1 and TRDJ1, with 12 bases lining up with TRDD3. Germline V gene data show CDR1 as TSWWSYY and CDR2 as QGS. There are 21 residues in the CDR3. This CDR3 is CALGELLGANSTGGYTDKLTF. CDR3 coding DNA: TGTGCTCTTGGGGAACTATTGGGGGCTAATAGTACTGGGGGATACACCGATAAACTCACCTTT.

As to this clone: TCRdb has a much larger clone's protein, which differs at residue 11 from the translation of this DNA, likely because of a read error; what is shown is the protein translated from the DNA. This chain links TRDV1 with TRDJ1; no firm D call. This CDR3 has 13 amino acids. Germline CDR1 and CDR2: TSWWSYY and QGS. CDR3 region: CALGVTEADKFIF. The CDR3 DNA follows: TGTGCTCTTGGGGTGACTGAAGCCGATAAATTCATCTTT.

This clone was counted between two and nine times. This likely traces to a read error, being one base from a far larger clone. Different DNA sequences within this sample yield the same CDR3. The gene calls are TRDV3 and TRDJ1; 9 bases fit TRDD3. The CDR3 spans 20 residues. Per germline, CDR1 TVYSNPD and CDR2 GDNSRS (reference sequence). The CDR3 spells CAFYVHSYLYWGTYTDKLIF. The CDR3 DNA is TGTGCCTTTTATGTTCATTCCTACTTGTACTGGGGGACATACACCGATAAGCTCATCTTT. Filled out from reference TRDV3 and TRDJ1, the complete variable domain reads CDKVTQSSPDQTVASGSEVVLLCTYDTVYSNPDLFWYRIRPDYSFQFVFYGDNSRSEGADFTQGRFSVKHILTQKAFHLVISPVRTEDSATYYCAFYVHSYLYWGTYTDKLIFGKGTRVTVEP.

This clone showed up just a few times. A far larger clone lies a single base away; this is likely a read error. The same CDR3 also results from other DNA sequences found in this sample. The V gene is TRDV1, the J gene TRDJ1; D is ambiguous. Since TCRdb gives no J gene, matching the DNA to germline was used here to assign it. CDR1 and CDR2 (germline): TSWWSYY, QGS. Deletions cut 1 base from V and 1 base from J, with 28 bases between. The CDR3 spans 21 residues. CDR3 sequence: CALGEPHPVPGDLSVTDKLIF. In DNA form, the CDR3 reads TGTGCTCTTGGGGAACCCCATCCTGTCCCGGGAGACCTGTCCGTCACCGATAAACTCATCTTT.

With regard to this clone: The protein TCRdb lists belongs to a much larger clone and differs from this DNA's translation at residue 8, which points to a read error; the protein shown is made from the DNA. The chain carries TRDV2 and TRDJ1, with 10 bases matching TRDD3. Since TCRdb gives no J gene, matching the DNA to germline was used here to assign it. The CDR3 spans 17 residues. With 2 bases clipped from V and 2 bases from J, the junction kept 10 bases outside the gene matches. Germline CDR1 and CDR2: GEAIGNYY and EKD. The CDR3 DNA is TGTGCCTGTGACAGGCTAGTTCGGGGGGATACGACCGATAAACTCATCTTT. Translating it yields CACDRLVRGDTTDKLIF.

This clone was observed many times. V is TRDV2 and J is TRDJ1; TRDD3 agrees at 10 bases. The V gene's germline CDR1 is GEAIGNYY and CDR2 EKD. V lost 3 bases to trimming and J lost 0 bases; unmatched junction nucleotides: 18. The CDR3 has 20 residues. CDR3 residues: CACDAIGGYADPLYTDKLIF. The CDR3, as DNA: TGTGCCTGTGACGCAATAGGGGGATACGCGGATCCCTTGTACACCGATAAACTCATCTTT.

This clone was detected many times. As DNA, the CDR3 is TGTGCCTGTGACACCCTCATGACTGGGGATACGGGGGAAGAGAAACTCATCTTT. As protein: CACDTLMTGDTGEEKLIF. The chain links TRDV2 to TRDJ1; 9 nucleotides match TRDD3. The J gene, absent from TCRdb, was called here by matching the DNA to germline. CDR1 GEAIGNYY and CDR2 EKD come from the germline V gene. Trimming at V came to 0 bases and at J to 8 bases, leaving 18 bases not matched to a gene. The CDR3 is made up of 18 amino acids.